This entry lists 21 T cell receptor beta chains sequenced from one sample in a study of beta chain features in type 1 diabetes. Of the isolated RNA, all was reverse transcribed, and so the sequenced material was expressed TCRB transcripts. Clones were read by immunoSEQ multiplex PCR, and TCRdb kept only the in-frame ones, dropping some. The sample holds 10,000 to 15,000 clones; 35% to 55% are singletons and the top ten take 0.85% to 1%. Specimen: stem cell memory CD4+ T cells from blood. The receptors were sampled from a man younger than 35 in good health.

The chain has TRBV7-2 and TRBJ2-1; 9 bases map to TRBD1. This CDR3 region has 16 residues. V lost 4 bases to trimming and J lost 9 bases; unmatched junction nucleotides: 13. The germline CDR1 and CDR2 sequences are SGHTA and FQGNSA. CDR3 loop: CASSSYPTGGKSEQFF. The CDR3 DNA sequence: TGTGCCAGCAGCTCCTATCCGACAGGGGGAAAATCTGAGCAGTTCTTC.

Worth noting for this clone: Germline and junction disagree at one end, which may indicate a read error. Within the sample, other DNA sequences also encode this same CDR3. The chain has TRBV6-6 and TRBJ2-3; D is perhaps TRBD1 (5 bases). There are 14 residues in the CDR3. Germline V gene lookup returns CDR1 MNHNY and CDR2 SVGAGI (reference sequence). CDR3 bases: TGTGCCAGCAGACCTACGACATTGACAGATACGCAGTACTTT. The encoded protein is CASRPTTLTDTQYF.

This clone was seen more than once but under ten times. This rearrangement joins TRBV14 to TRBJ2-5; TRBD1 agrees at 9 bases. Trimming took 1 base from V and 1 from J; bases not matched to a gene: 7. CDR1 is SGHDN and CDR2 is FVKESK in the germline V gene. The CDR3 runs 17 residues. CDR3 in amino acids: CASSQGMGQGFQETQYF. The CDR3 nucleotides are TGTGCCAGCAGCCAAGGGATGGGACAGGGCTTCCAAGAGACCCAGTACTTC.

This clone was seen more than once but under ten times. The gene calls are TRBV6-5 and TRBJ1-2; 9 bases are shared with TRBD1. V lost 8 bases, J lost 4 bases, and 5 bases stayed unmatched. Germline CDR1 and CDR2: MNHEY and SVGAGI. The CDR3 spans 13 residues. The CDR3 spells CASVPGQGYGYTF. CDR3 nucleotide sequence: TGTGCCAGCGTACCGGGACAGGGCTATGGCTACACCTTC.

This chain joins TRBV2 and TRBJ1-5; TRBD1 matches at 7 bases. Germline CDR1 and CDR2: SNHLY and FYNNEI. This CDR3 is 14 amino acids long. Trimming at V came to 3 bases and at J to 4 bases, leaving 3 bases not matched to a gene. The chain's CDR3 is CASSEDRTNQPQHF. In DNA form, the CDR3 reads TGTGCCAGCAGTGAGGACAGGACAAATCAGCCCCAGCATTTT.

The chain recombines TRBV5-8 with TRBJ1-6; 7 bases fit TRBD1. V shed 3 bases, J shed 7 bases, and the junction held 7 bases outside the gene matches. Germline CDR1 is SGHTS and CDR2 is YDEGEE. This CDR3 has 15 residues. DNA of the CDR3: TGTGCCAGCAGCTCGGGGACAGTCCTGAATTCACCCCTCCACTTT. Translation: CASSSGTVLNSPLHF.

The V call is TRBV7-9, the J call TRBJ1-2; 8 bases align to TRBD1. The CDR3 contains 14 residues. J lost 0 bases, V lost 5 bases, and 2 bases had no gene match. Germline V gene sequence: CDR1 SEHNR, CDR2 FQNEAQ (reference sequence). CDR3 in amino acids: CASSPGGTNYGYTF. DNA for the CDR3: TGTGCCAGCAGCCCAGGGGGCACTAACTATGGCTACACCTTC.

This clone was seen a few times. V gene TRBV18 combines with J gene TRBJ1-1; TRBD1 aligns across 7 bases. Germline-derived CDR1 and CDR2 are KGHSH and LQKENI. CDR3 length equals 12 residues. Trimming cost V 3 bases and J 6 bases; bases outside gene matches: 1. The CDR3 protein is CASSPQGAEAFF. The CDR3 nucleotides read TGTGCCAGCTCACCGCAGGGGGCTGAAGCTTTCTTT.

CDR3 in amino acids: CATSRDTAGWSTDTQYF. The CDR3 bases are TGTGCCACCAGCAGAGACACAGCGGGGTGGAGCACAGATACGCAGTATTTT. This rearrangement joins TRBV15 to TRBJ2-3, with 7 bases identical to TRBD2. The CDR3 has 17 amino acids. The V segment lost 0 bases and the J segment 0 bases; nucleotides outside the gene matches: 6. CDR1 is LNHNV and CDR2 is YYDKDF in the germline V gene (reference sequence).

This clone ranks as medium-sized. This chain joins TRBV18 and TRBJ2-3, with TRBD1 as a possible D gene (5 bases). Trimming left V 0 bases short and J 4 bases short, with 11 bases between. The germline gives CDR1 KGHSH, CDR2 LQKENI. This CDR3 contains 15 residues. CDR3 DNA sequence: TGTGCCAGCTCACCACCCGTGGGGCACTCAGATACGCAGTATTTT. This gives the protein CASSPPVGHSDTQYF.

This clone turned up a few times. V is TRBV7-9 and J is TRBJ2-3; the D gene is possibly TRBD2 (6 bases). V was shortened by 5 bases and J by 2 bases, with 8 bases between the two germline ends. The CDR3 length is 13 residues. Germline CDR1 is SEHNR and CDR2 is FQNEAQ (reference sequence). CDR3 nucleotide sequence: TGTGCCAGCAGCCCGGACTACACAGATACGCAGTATTTT. The encoded protein is CASSPDYTDTQYF.

The chain carries TRBV5-1 and TRBJ1-1; D unclear. This CDR3 contains 14 residues. V gave up 0 bases and J gave up 1 base, with 7 bases separating them. CDR1 and CDR2 (germline): SGHRS, YFSETQ. CDR3 sequence reads: CASSLVGGNTEAFF. In DNA form, the CDR3 reads TGCGCCAGCAGCTTGGTAGGCGGGAACACTGAAGCTTTCTTT.

The chain combines TRBV6-6 with TRBJ2-7; D gene ambiguous. CDR1 MNHNY and CDR2 SVGAGI come from the germline V gene (reference sequence). V lost 3 bases, J lost 2 bases, and 5 bases lay in between. The CDR3 is 12 residues long. Written as DNA, the CDR3 is TGTGCCAGCAGTTATCAGACCTACGAGCAGTACTTC. Translation gives CASSYQTYEQYF.

The V gene is TRBV5-6, the J gene TRBJ2-1; 10 nucleotides agree with TRBD2. V shed 5 bases, J shed 3 bases, and the junction held 5 bases outside the gene matches. This CDR3 contains 15 residues. Germline-derived CDR1 and CDR2 are SGHDT and YYEEEE. The CDR3 bases are TGTGCCAGCAGTAAAAAGCGGGGGGGCTACAATGAGCAGTTCTTC. This translates into CASSKKRGGYNEQFF.

CDR3 coding DNA: TGTGCCAGCAGTTCCGGGACTAGCGGACGGGGTACGCAGTATTTT. Protein sequence: CASSSGTSGRGTQYF. This rearrangement joins TRBV28 to TRBJ2-3; 11 bases align to TRBD2. Trimming removed 4 bases from V and 8 bases from J; junction bases left unmatched: 8. The length of the CDR3 is 15 residues. Germline assignment: CDR1 MDHEN and CDR2 SYDVKM.

The chain uses TRBV6-6 and TRBJ2-7; a weak D match, TRBD1 (5 bases). The CDR3 has 15 amino acids. Trimming left V 0 bases short and J 3 bases short, with 12 bases between. Germline V gene lookup returns CDR1 MNHNY and CDR2 SVGAGI (reference sequence). CDR3 DNA: TGTGCCAGCAGTTACTCCCCGACAGCCCGCTACGAGCAGTACTTC. This encodes CASSYSPTARYEQYF.

This chain links TRBV11-2 with TRBJ2-3; D gene uncertain. The germline V gene encodes CDR1 SGHAT and CDR2 FQNNGV. This CDR3 comprises 14 residues. V was shortened by 2 bases and J by 4 bases, with 10 bases between the two germline ends. Written as DNA, the CDR3 is TGTGCCAGCAGCTTAACCCAGGCTGCAGATACGCAGTATTTT. Translated, it gives CASSLTQAADTQYF.

By frequency in the sample, this clone is medium-sized. V usage is TRBV4-1 and J usage is TRBJ2-1; TRBD1 matches at 11 bases. J was trimmed by 7 bases and V by 8 bases; bases with no gene match: 4. Germline CDR1 is MGHRA and CDR2 is YSYEKL. The CDR3 totals 13 residues. The CDR3 loop is CASRDRGSNEQFF. The CDR3 DNA reads as TGCGCCAGCCGGGACAGGGGGTCGAATGAGCAGTTCTTC.

This chain uses TRBV18 with TRBJ1-2; the match to TRBD1 covers 7 bases. From germline, CDR1 is KGHSH and CDR2 LQKENI. Trimming cost V 5 bases and J 6 bases; bases outside gene matches: 12. CDR3 length equals 15 residues. The CDR3 nucleotides read TGTGCCAGCTCATCTCGGGACAGCCAAGCGGATGGCTACACCTTC. Translating it yields CASSSRDSQADGYTF.

The rearrangement links TRBV5-5 to TRBJ2-3, with 10 bases aligning to TRBD2. The CDR3 consists of 18 residues. Trimming cost V 0 bases and J 3 bases; bases outside gene matches: 10. Germline CDR1 is SGHKS and CDR2 is YYEKEE (reference sequence). The CDR3 bases are TGTGCCAGCAGCTTGGTAGGCACCGGGACTAGCGCAACAGATACGCAGTATTTT. Its translation is CASSLVGTGTSATDTQYF.

This clone was found a few times. This rearrangement joins TRBV11-2 to TRBJ2-5; 9 nucleotides match TRBD2. The CDR3 runs 15 residues. The junction had 2 bases not matched to a gene; V was cut back by 1 base and J by 2 bases. The germline V gene has CDR1 SGHAT and CDR2 FQNNGV. The CDR3 nucleotides read TGTGCCAGCAGCTTAGCCCTAGCGGGGCAAGAGACCCAGTACTTC. Its protein is CASSLALAGQETQYF.